These 3 T cell receptor beta chains share one sample of origin, sequenced in a study of T-cell memory formation after mild COVID-19. TCRdb redid the calling of the 5' RACE reads with MiXCR, one entry per CDR3 protein. The table shows some 200,000 distinct CDR3 sequences, with 9.5% occurring only once. The specimen was PBMCs or a T cell subset sorted from them (not recorded which). All receptors come from a man aged 18 to 30 who had mild COVID-19 (a few samples of this study predate the infection). Cell type and time point are not known.

The chain joins TRBV29-1 to TRBJ1-1, with D possibly being TRBD1 (5 bases). The V end was cut by 4 bases, the J end by 4 bases, with 13 bases between. The germline CDR1 and CDR2 sequences are SQVTM and ANQGSEA. This CDR3 spans 13 amino acids. CDR3 sequence reads: CSVAEGRGTEAFF. The CDR3 region has the DNA TGCAGCGTTGCCGAGGGGAGAGGCACTGAAGCTTTCTTT.

This chain joins TRBV6-6 and TRBJ1-1, with 10 nucleotides matching TRBD1. The CDR3 consists of 14 residues. Germline V gene lookup returns CDR1 MNHNY and CDR2 SVGAGI (reference sequence). With V trimmed by 5 bases and J by 4 bases, 4 bases remained unmatched. CDR3 amino acids: CASSQGQGTTEAFF. The CDR3 DNA reads as TGTGCCAGCAGTCAGGGACAGGGGACCACTGAAGCTTTCTTT.

This clonotype was detected only a few times. The chain uses TRBV5-1 and TRBJ1-2, with D maybe TRBD1 (6 bases). V lost 3 bases, J lost 0 bases, and 18 bases lay in between. The CDR3 loop spans 17 amino acids. Germline values: CDR1 SGHRS, CDR2 YFSETQ. The CDR3 loop reads CASSYLPGAGANYGYTF. The DNA of the CDR3 is TGCGCCAGCAGCTACCTTCCAGGGGCCGGGGCTAACTATGGCTACACCTTC. Full variable domain (remainder filled in from reference TRBV5-1 and TRBJ1-2): KAGVTQTPRYLIKTRGQQVTLSCSPISGHRSVSWYQQTPGQGLQFLFEYFSETQRNKGNFPGRFSGRQFSNSRSEMNVSTLELGDSALYLCASSYLPGAGANYGYTFGSGTRLTVV.